The rows below give T cell receptor beta chains drawn from one sample of a study of blood T cell repertoires in COVID-19. The repertoire was sequenced with immunoSEQ multiplex PCR; TCRdb's copy has only in-frame clones and lacks some. This repertoire shows fewer than 250,000 clones, about 92% found once; its top ten account for approximately 1.2%. Sequenced material: peripheral blood. The receptors come from a man in his thirties or forties with acute or convalescent COVID-19. Each CDR3 is given with its conserved first and last residue. A D gene is named only where the DNA matches it firmly. Only part of the rows carry a size: once, few, many, or a class if the clone is expanded.

>TRBJ2-7|-|-|TRBV2
TGTGCCAGCAGTGAAGTGGCAGGGCGGTCCTACGAGCAGTACTTC
CASSEVAGRSYEQYF
>TRBJ2-5|TRBD2|-|TRBV18
TGTGCCAGCCACCGGACTAGCGGGGGTGTCGAGACCCAGTACTTC
CASHRTSGGVETQYF
>TRBJ2-7|TRBD1|-|TRBV27
TGTGCCAGCAGTGAACAGGGGGCTTACGAGCAGTACTTC
CASSEQGAYEQYF
>TRBJ2-1|TRBD2|-|TRBV27
TGTGCCAGCAGTGTAGCGGGAGGGGGCAATGAGCAGTTCTTC
CASSVAGGGNEQFF
>TRBJ1-1|TRBD1|few|TRBV27
TGTGCCAGCTCGCTCGGGACAGGGTTTGTCACTGAAGCTTTCTTT
CASSLGTGFVTEAFF
>TRBJ2-7|TRBD1|-|TRBV5-1
TGCGCCAGCAGCTTGATACCGGGACAGGGACTCTACGAGCAGTACTTC
CASSLIPGQGLYEQYF
>TRBJ2-6|TRBD1|-|TRBV7-9
TGTGCCAGCAGCCCTACTTCGGGACAGGGGGCGACTGGGGCCAACGTCCTGACTTTC
CASSPTSGQGATGANVLTF
>TRBJ2-7|TRBD1|-|TRBV28
TGTGCCAGCATGAGGGGGCCAACGAGTTACGAGCAGTACTTC
CASMRGPTSYEQYF
>TRBJ1-1|-|-|TRBV7-3
TGTGCCAGCAGCCCAAACAGAGACACTGAAGCTTTCTTT
CASSPNRDTEAFF
>TRBJ1-5|-|few|TRBV29-1
TGCAGCGTTGTGGACACAGATAGCAATCAGCCCCAGCATTTT
CSVVDTDSNQPQHF
>TRBJ2-1|-|-|TRBV19
TGTGCCAGTAGTAGGAGCGGGCGGTCCTACAATGAGCAGTTCTTC
CASSRSGRSYNEQFF
>TRBJ2-3|TRBD2|-|TRBV7-3
TGTGCCAGCAGCTTAAACTCACTTCTAGCGGGAGGGCGGTCAGATACGCAGTATTTT
CASSLNSLLAGGRSDTQYF
>TRBJ2-7|TRBD1|-|TRBV7-8
TGTGCCAGCAGCATGGCCGGGACAGGGTCCTACGAGCAGTACTTC
CASSMAGTGSYEQYF
>TRBJ2-1|TRBD2|once|TRBV5-1
TGCGCCAGCAGCGGAGGGACTAGCGGGAGTAGGAATGAGCAGTTCTTC
CASSGGTSGSRNEQFF
>TRBJ2-1|TRBD2|-|TRBV2
TGTGCCGGGTGGGAGGGGTACCGATATAATGAGCAGTTCTTC
CAGWEGYRYNEQFF
>TRBJ2-4|-|-|TRBV20-1
TGCAGTGCTAGCAGAAAAAACATTCAGTACTTC
CSASRKNIQYF
>TRBJ2-1|-|-|TRBV2
TGTGCCAGCAGTGAAGTCGTGGGCCCGAGCTCCTACAATGAGCAGTTCTTC
CASSEVVGPSSYNEQFF
>TRBJ2-2|-|-|TRBV12-3/TRBV12-4
TGTGCCAGCAGCGACATAGGGGAGCTGTTTTTT
CASSDIGELFF
>TRBJ1-1|TRBD1|-|TRBV12-3/TRBV12-4
TGTGCCAGCAGTAGAGACAGGGGAGCTTTCTTT
CASSRDRGAFF
>TRBJ2-5|-|-|TRBV4-1
TGCGCCAGCAGCCCAGGGGCAGGCCGGGGGGTCCTCCAAGAGACCCAGTACTTC
CASSPGAGRGVLQETQYF
>TRBJ2-5|-|-|TRBV30
TGTGCCTGGAGTCTTCTGGGGCCGAAGGGAGAGACCCAGTACTTC
CAWSLLGPKGETQYF
>TRBJ2-3|-|-|TRBV12-3/TRBV12-4
TGTGCCAGCAGTCCCAGGGGCGCTGATACGCAGTATTTT
CASSPRGADTQYF
>TRBJ2-1|-|-|TRBV5-1
TGCGCCAGCAGCCCCGGACACACCTCGACCTACAATGAGCAGTTCTTC
CASSPGHTSTYNEQFF
>TRBJ1-2|-|-|TRBV28
TGTGCCAGCAGTCCAAGGGACATACGGGGCTACACCTTC
CASSPRDIRGYTF
>TRBJ2-4|-|-|TRBV2
TGTGCCAGCAGTGGTCAGGGCGAAGGAAACATTCAGTACTTC
CASSGQGEGNIQYF
>TRBJ2-1|TRBD2|-|TRBV19
TGTGCCAGTAGTATAGTCTTGGGGACTAGCGGGAGTGGCAATGAGCAGTTCTTC
CASSIVLGTSGSGNEQFF
>TRBJ1-4|-|-|TRBV19
TGTGCCAGTAGTTTCTTACGGAACGCGGAGGAAAAACTGTTTTTT
CASSFLRNAEEKLFF
>TRBJ1-2|-|-|TRBV10-2
TGCGCCAGTGATACAGGGTGGGAATACGGTGGCTACACCTTC
CASDTGWEYGGYTF
>TRBJ2-2|-|-|TRBV7-9
TGTGCCAGCAGCTTAGTTCGTGTGGAGGGAAACACCGGGGAGCTGTTTTTT
CASSLVRVEGNTGELFF
>TRBJ2-2|TRBD2|few|TRBV11-1
TGTGCCAGCAGATCCCGCGCGGGGGTCGGGGAGCTGTTTTTT
CASRSRAGVGELFF
>TRBJ2-3|TRBD2|-|TRBV28
TGTGCCAGCTCCATTCCGGGAGGGAAATCAGATACGCAGTATTTT
CASSIPGGKSDTQYF
>TRBJ1-1|-|-|TRBV5-1
TGCGCCAGCAGCGTCGACCCGGGACAGAACACTGAAGCTTTCTTT
CASSVDPGQNTEAFF
>TRBJ2-1|TRBD2|-|TRBV11-2
TGTGCCAGCAGCCCTAGCGGGGCGGGAGTCATCTATGAGCAGTTCTTC
CASSPSGAGVIYEQFF
>TRBJ1-3|-|-|TRBV6-5
TGTGCCAGCAGTACCGGTGGAAACACCATATATTTT
CASSTGGNTIYF
>TRBJ1-2|-|once|TRBV6-5
TGTGCCAGCGCCCTCGGCGGGGCTCAGTCGGGCTACACCTTC
CASALGGAQSGYTF
>TRBJ2-7|TRBD2|-|TRBV19
TGTGCCAGTAGTATTAATTCGGGGGGATCCGAGCAGTACTTC
CASSINSGGSEQYF
>TRBJ2-3|-|-|TRBV29-1
TGCAGCCTGATCGTGGGGGGAGGTGGAGATACGCAGTATTTT
CSLIVGGGGDTQYF
>TRBJ1-1|TRBD1|-|TRBV28
TGTGCCAGCAGCCAAAGACAGGGTCGGAACACTGAAGCTTTCTTT
CASSQRQGRNTEAFF
>TRBJ1-2|-|-|TRBV29-1
TGCACAACCGGGGGACTGAGCGGCTACACCTTC
CTTGGLSGYTF
>TRBJ2-7|-|-|TRBV5-1
TGCGCCAGCAGCCCACAGGGTTTCGAGCAGTACTTC
CASSPQGFEQYF
>TRBJ1-1|TRBD1|-|TRBV5-8
TGTGCCAGCACCATGCAGGGACAGGGAATTGAAGCTTTCTTT
CASTMQGQGIEAFF
>TRBJ1-4|-|-|TRBV5-1
TGCGCCAGCAGCGAACACAGTAATGAAAAACTGTTTTTT
CASSEHSNEKLFF
>TRBJ2-3|TRBD1|-|TRBV19
TGTGCCACCAGTCTGGACAGGGGGTTAGATACGCAGTATTTT
CATSLDRGLDTQYF
>TRBJ1-1|TRBD1|-|TRBV19
TGTGCCAGCCGGACAGGGTTGTTCACTGAAGCTTTCTTT
CASRTGLFTEAFF
>TRBJ2-1|-|-|TRBV9
TGTGCCAGCAGCGTTAGCGGACGGAGCTCCTACAATGAGCAGTTCTTC
CASSVSGRSSYNEQFF